This entry describes one T cell receptor beta chain. This sample is part of a study of blood T cell repertoires in COVID-19. Study details: The origin of the acute and convalescent COVID-19 samples was the United States, Italy and Spain.

The CDR3 has 13 residues. In germline, CDR1 is GTSNPN, CDR2 SVGIG (reference sequence). The J segment lost 4 bases and the V segment lost 8 bases, leaving 8 bases of the junction unmatched. Original processing notes: Using reference gene primer amplification, nucleated cell counts were estimated. TCRdb keeps only in-frame clones here, not all; method: immunoSEQ multiplex PCR. Clone size and the V and J calls come from that table; the DNA yielded D and trimming. The sample includes 150,000 to 200,000 clones, approximately 89% of them seen just once. Material: peripheral blood. The rearrangement joins TRBV30 to TRBJ2-3; 8 nucleotides line up with TRBD2. The receptor was isolated from a man between 65 and 85 years old with acute or convalescent COVID-19. In DNA, the CDR3 is TGTGCCACCGCGGGGGGCCCGGCAGATACGCAGTATTTT. Translating gives CATAGGPADTQYF.